Below, 18 T cell receptor beta chains from the same sample are listed, as sequenced in a study of T cells in Graves' hyperthyroidism and ophthalmopathy. There were TCR beta CDR3 regions amplified from RNA transcripts. First-round RT-PCR targeting the TCR CDR3 was performed with the HTBI primer set. MiXCR, applied by TCRdb to the multiplex PCR reads, yields one record per CDR3 protein. The profile shows more than 650,000 distinct CDR3 sequences, about 14% of them singletons. Sequencing used blood. These receptors came from a woman between 18 and 29 years old with Graves' hyperthyroidism.

The chain combines TRBV20-1 with TRBJ2-1, with 9 bases matching TRBD2. The CDR3 is made up of 15 amino acids. CDR1 DFQATT and CDR2 SNEGSKA come from the germline V gene (reference sequence). Trimming cost V 4 bases and J 2 bases; bases outside gene matches: 6. CDR3 DNA sequence: TGCAGTGCTATGGTTGCGGGAGGGCCCTACAATGAGCAGTTCTTC. Amino acid sequence: CSAMVAGGPYNEQFF.

This clonotype was recorded a few times. The chain has TRBV6-1 and TRBJ2-1; 7 nucleotides match TRBD2. Germline values: CDR1 MNHNS, CDR2 SASEGT. The CDR3 has 16 amino acids. The V segment lost 6 bases and the J segment 1 base; nucleotides outside the gene matches: 9. CDR3 bases: TGTGCCAGCAGCTCCAAAGCGGGACCTTCCTACAATGAGCAGTTCTTC. It is translated as CASSSKAGPSYNEQFF.

This clonotype was recorded a few times. The chain carries TRBV5-6 and TRBJ2-1; 14 positions agree with TRBD2. The CDR3 sequence is 13 residues long. With 3 bases clipped from V and 15 bases from J, the junction kept 5 bases outside the gene matches. Germline-derived CDR1 and CDR2 are SGHDT and YYEEEE. CDR3 region: CASSWGLAGVPFF. CDR3 bases: TGTGCCAGCAGCTGGGGACTAGCGGGAGTACCGTTCTTC.

This clonotype has a count of ten or more. The chain recombines TRBV28 with TRBJ2-7; D is ambiguous. Germline V gives CDR1 MDHEN, CDR2 SYDVKM. This CDR3 contains 14 residues. Trimming stripped 10 bases from V and 3 bases from J, with 19 bases between. CDR3 region: CATQTLGRRYEQYF. For the CDR3, the DNA is TGTGCCACCCAAACCCTGGGCAGGCGCTACGAGCAGTACTTC.

The gene calls are TRBV29-1 and TRBJ1-4; tentative D call: TRBD1 (5 bases). V lost 4 bases, J lost 3 bases, and 12 bases lay in between. This CDR3 has 14 amino acids. From germline, CDR1 is SQVTM and CDR2 ANQGSEA. The DNA of the CDR3 is TGCAGCGTTGCCGAGAGGGGTTCTAATGAAAAACTGTTTTTT. Translation gives CSVAERGSNEKLFF.

This clonotype showed up just a few times. V is TRBV12-3 or TRBV12-4 and J is TRBJ1-3; D call uncertain. Trimming removed 6 bases at V and 0 bases at J, with 6 bases between. The CDR3 runs 13 residues. The CDR3, as DNA: TGTGCCAGCAGGCCCCTCTCTGGAAACACCATATATTTT. Encoded protein: CASRPLSGNTIYF.

This clonotype was observed many times. The chain joins TRBV2 to TRBJ1-1; the D is unclear. The germline V gene has CDR1 SNHLY and CDR2 FYNNEI. With 5 bases removed from V and 10 bases from J, the gap between germline ends came to 20 bases. There are 14 residues in the CDR3. The CDR3 nucleotides are TGTGCCAGCAGTTCCAACGAGGTGACCCGTGCAGCTTTCTTT. Translation gives CASSSNEVTRAAFF.

This clonotype was seen only a few times. This CDR3 is CASSLGGTSGRAGEQYF. CDR3 coding DNA: TGTGCCAGCAGCTTAGGTGGGACTAGCGGGAGGGCCGGCGAGCAGTACTTC. V and J are TRBV7-2 and TRBJ2-7, with TRBD2 matching 16 bases. The CDR3 is made up of 17 amino acids. CDR1 and CDR2 (germline): SGHTA, FQGNSA. The V gene end was trimmed by 1 base and the J gene end by 6 bases; junction bases not matched to a gene: 6.

This clonotype showed up just a few times. V usage is TRBV20-1 and J usage is TRBJ2-3, with TRBD2 matching 11 bases. J gave up 1 base and V 1 base, and 1 base lay outside the gene matches. Per germline, CDR1 DFQATT and CDR2 SNEGSKA (reference sequence). CDR3 length: 15 amino acids. Written as DNA, the CDR3 is TGCAGTGCTAGAGGTAGCGGGAGGGGCACAGATACGCAGTATTTT. Amino acids: CSARGSGRGTDTQYF.

This sequence joins TRBV19 and TRBJ2-1; the D is unclear. Germline loops: CDR1 LNHDA, CDR2 SQIVND (reference sequence). Trimming took 1 base from V and 5 from J, leaving 9 bases between them. The CDR3 covers 14 residues. The CDR3 is CASSIVLSHNEQFF. The DNA of the CDR3 is TGTGCCAGTAGTATAGTACTATCCCACAATGAGCAGTTCTTC.

The chain links TRBV30 to TRBJ2-7; 11 positions agree with TRBD2. With V trimmed by 2 bases and J by 0 bases, 9 bases remained unmatched. The germline CDR1 and CDR2 sequences are GTSNPN and SVGIG (reference sequence). This CDR3 contains 17 residues. Here the CDR3 reads CAWSSSGGSGRSYEQYF. Written as DNA, the CDR3 is TGTGCCTGGAGTTCTAGCGGGGGGTCTGGGCGCTCCTACGAGCAGTACTTC.

The gene calls are TRBV15 and TRBJ2-1, with 13 nucleotides matching TRBD2. The CDR3 is made up of 17 amino acids. CDR1 is LNHNV and CDR2 is YYDKDF in the germline V gene (reference sequence). Unmatched junction bases numbered 9, after V lost 5 bases and J lost 5 bases. Written as DNA, the CDR3 is TGTGCCACCAGCCGGCACCGCGGACTAGCGGGAGACAATGAGCAGTTCTTC. Translating gives CATSRHRGLAGDNEQFF.

The table lists this clonotype with a few counts. The chain carries TRBV28 and TRBJ1-2, with D uncertain. The CDR3 runs 14 residues. Trimming shortened V by 3 bases and J by 2 bases, and 10 bases separated the two germline ends. Germline V lookup: CDR1 MDHEN, CDR2 SYDVKM. The DNA of the CDR3 is TGTGCCAGCAGTTTTATTACGGCAAACTATGGCTACACCTTC. Translating it yields CASSFITANYGYTF.

This clonotype came up a few times. The gene calls are TRBV2 and TRBJ1-2, with 7 bases aligning to TRBD1. Germline V lookup: CDR1 SNHLY, CDR2 FYNNEI. The CDR3 runs to 18 residues. V dropped 0 bases and J dropped 5; count of bases not matched to a gene: 15. The DNA of the CDR3 is TGTGCCAGCAGTGAAGCGCTTCGGCATCTGGACAGGAGTTATGGCTACACCTTC. This translates into CASSEALRHLDRSYGYTF.

The CDR3: CASSSPTWAGITGELFF. Written as DNA, the CDR3 is TGTGCCAGCAGTTCCCCTACCTGGGCCGGGATAACCGGGGAGCTGTTTTTT. The V call is TRBV28, the J call TRBJ2-2; tentatively, D is TRBD2 (5 bases). From germline, CDR1 is MDHEN and CDR2 SYDVKM. Between the trimmed V and J ends, which lost 4 bases and 5 bases, there was a span of 20 bases. The CDR3 is made up of 17 amino acids.

This clonotype was recorded many times. The chain has TRBV20-1 and TRBJ2-5, with 8 nucleotides matching TRBD2. This CDR3 region has 17 residues. Trimming at V came to 1 base and at J to 1 base, leaving 11 bases not matched to a gene. CDR1 and CDR2 from the germline V gene are DFQATT and SNEGSKA (reference sequence). The CDR3 coding sequence is TGCAGTGCTAGAGCCGTTTTGGCTAGCGGGTTCCAAGAGACCCAGTACTTC. Translated, it gives CSARAVLASGFQETQYF.

Ten or more counts support this clonotype. CDR3 in DNA: TGTGCCAGCAGTCCCCTCCAGGGACCCTACGAGCAGTACTTC. This translates into CASSPLQGPYEQYF. The chain uses TRBV28 and TRBJ2-7; D possibly uses TRBD1 or TRBD2 (5 bases each). In germline, CDR1 is MDHEN, CDR2 SYDVKM. Trimming left V 5 bases short and J 2 bases short, with 13 bases between. This CDR3 spans 14 amino acids.

The J gene is TRBJ1-4, the V gene TRBV18; D uncertain. Germline CDR1 is KGHSH and CDR2 is LQKENI. Trimming left V 2 bases short and J 4 bases short, with 8 bases between. This CDR3 is 14 amino acids long. CDR3 DNA: TGTGCCAGCTCACCAAGAACAATTAATGAAAAACTGTTTTTT. It encodes CASSPRTINEKLFF.